This passage covers 13 T cell receptor beta chains from one sample sequenced in a study of blood T cell repertoires in COVID-19. Libraries were prepared by immunoSEQ multiplex PCR; TCRdb keeps only in-frame clonotypes and omits some of them. The sample yields tens of thousands of clones, approximately 86% seen once. The sample taken for sequencing was peripheral blood. These receptors were taken from an elderly woman with acute or convalescent COVID-19.

This chain uses TRBV4-2 with TRBJ2-3; 9 positions agree with TRBD2. The CDR3 is made up of 18 amino acids. The V gene end was trimmed by 0 bases and the J gene end by 5 bases; junction bases not matched to a gene: 12. Germline CDR1 reads LGHNA; CDR2 reads YNFKEQ. The CDR3 here is CASSQDGRAGGVGDTQYF. The CDR3 bases are TGTGCCAGCAGCCAAGATGGGCGAGCGGGGGGTGTAGGAGATACGCAGTATTTT.

This chain connects TRBV6-5 to TRBJ2-2; 14 bases agree with TRBD2. This CDR3 contains 15 residues. Germline V gene sequence: CDR1 MNHEY, CDR2 SVGAGI. Trimming cost V 6 bases and J 9 bases; bases outside gene matches: 6. The CDR3 spells CASRVTSGGARELFF. CDR3 in DNA: TGTGCCAGCAGGGTGACTAGCGGGGGGGCCCGGGAGCTGTTTTTT.

This CDR3 reads CASSQDRVQPQHF. Here the CDR3 DNA reads TGTGCCAGCAGTCAAGACAGGGTCCAGCCCCAGCATTTT. This chain links TRBV12-3 or TRBV12-4 with TRBJ1-5; TRBD1 aligns across 7 bases. The CDR3 has 13 amino acids. V dropped 5 bases and J dropped 7; count of bases not matched to a gene: 5.

The chain uses TRBV3-1 (or the pseudogene TRBV3-2) and TRBJ1-5; D ambiguous. The ends were cut back, 1 base at V and 7 bases at J, with 11 bases in the middle. The CDR3 consists of 14 residues. CDR1 LGHDT and CDR2 YNNKEL come from the germline V gene (reference sequence). The DNA for the CDR3 is TGTGCCAGCAGCCAAGCCGCGAGCGGCCAGCCCCAGCATTTT. It codes for CASSQAASGQPQHF.

V and J are TRBV19 and TRBJ1-1; no definite D call. CDR3 length: 13 residues. Germline V gene lookup returns CDR1 LNHDA and CDR2 SQIVND (reference sequence). V shed 1 base and J shed 1 base, with 4 bases lying between them. CDR3 bases: TGTGCCAGTAGTATAGTCCAGAACACTGAAGCTTTCTTT. Amino acid sequence: CASSIVQNTEAFF.

The chain is built from TRBV5-1 and TRBJ1-5; a possible D gene is TRBD1 (5 bases). Trimming took off 3 bases at V and 2 bases at J, with 12 bases between the two ends. The CDR3 is 15 amino acids. Germline V gene sequence: CDR1 SGHRS, CDR2 YFSETQ. CDR3 DNA sequence: TGCGCCAGCAGCTCGGGGGGTGAACGCAATCAGCCCCAGCATTTT. Protein product: CASSSGGERNQPQHF. The full variable domain, with the rest looked up from reference TRBV5-1 and TRBJ1-5, is KAGVTQTPRYLIKTRGQQVTLSCSPISGHRSVSWYQQTPGQGLQFLFEYFSETQRNKGNFPGRFSGRQFSNSRSEMNVSTLELGDSALYLCASSSGGERNQPQHFGDGTRLSIL.

Details on this clone: A junction end diverges from the germline sequence, so it may reflect a read error. This rearrangement joins TRBV4-1 to TRBJ2-3, with 7 bases lining up with TRBD1. In germline, CDR1 is MGHRA, CDR2 YSYEKL. The CDR3 has 16 residues. Here the CDR3 DNA reads TGCGCCAGCAGCCGGACTGACAGGGAAAGGGCAGATATGCAGTATTTT. Translation gives CASSRTDRERADMQYF.

As DNA, the CDR3 is TGTGCCAGCAGCTCGGGAAAAAACACTGAAGCTTTCTTT. Its protein product is CASSSGKNTEAFF. The chain joins TRBV6-5 to TRBJ1-1; no definite D call. The CDR3 has 13 residues. V dropped 6 bases and J dropped 2 bases, with 10 bases sitting between them. Germline V lookup: CDR1 MNHEY, CDR2 SVGAGI.

The chain is built from TRBV4-1 and TRBJ2-5; D perhaps matches TRBD1 (5 bases). The CDR3 length is 14 residues. Germline values: CDR1 MGHRA, CDR2 YSYEKL. V gave up 5 bases and J gave up 9 bases, with 19 bases separating them. The CDR3 sequence is CASSNPTAGKAQYF. The DNA of the CDR3 is TGCGCCAGCAGCAATCCCACGGCAGGGAAGGCCCAGTACTTC.

This clone showed up just once. The chain couples TRBV11-2 to TRBJ1-4; D is perhaps TRBD1 (6 bases). Trimming shortened V by 0 bases and J by 5 bases, and 13 bases separated the two germline ends. The germline V gene encodes CDR1 SGHAT and CDR2 FQNNGV. The CDR3 extends over 16 amino acids. The CDR3 region has the DNA TGTGCCAGCAGCTTAGATTCTCGCCAGGGGAATGAAAAACTGTTTTTT. Its translation is CASSLDSRQGNEKLFF.

The chain is built from TRBV9 and TRBJ2-1; 10 positions agree with TRBD1. J gave up 4 bases and V 2 bases, and 3 bases lay outside the gene matches. The germline V gene encodes CDR1 SGDLS and CDR2 YYNGEE. The CDR3 spans 15 residues. The CDR3 loop reads CASSVTGQGYNEQFF. CDR3 DNA: TGTGCCAGCAGCGTTACGGGACAGGGGTACAATGAGCAGTTCTTC.

The chain is built from TRBV9 and TRBJ2-7; tentative D call: TRBD1 (6 bases). The CDR3 consists of 16 residues. Trimming cost V 1 base and J 2 bases, with 16 bases left between them. CDR1 SGDLS and CDR2 YYNGEE come from the germline V gene. CDR3 sequence: CASSVHDRTDTYEQYF. The CDR3 DNA reads as TGTGCCAGCAGCGTACATGACCGGACAGACACCTACGAGCAGTACTTC.

This chain connects TRBV9 to TRBJ2-3; D is ambiguous. With 4 bases removed from V and 2 bases from J, the gap between germline ends came to 11 bases. The CDR3 consists of 14 residues. CDR1 and CDR2 from the germline V gene are SGDLS and YYNGEE. The CDR3 DNA reads as TGTGCCAGCAGCTTAGCAGAGGCCACAGATACGCAGTATTTT. Its translation is CASSLAEATDTQYF.